These 27 T cell receptor beta chains originate from one sample sequenced in a study of T cells after yellow fever vaccination (dated by TCRdb to the late 2010s). The treatment or condition tag for this specimen amounts to: live attenuated yellow fever vaccine strain. Preparation of the library involved 5' RACE. The listed sequencing device is Illumina HiSeq 2500. Starting from the raw public reads, TCRdb applied fastp trimming at Q25, assembled clones with MiXCR and retained in-frame beta chains. Entries are consolidated by CDR3 protein sequence, retaining the most common genes and DNA. In this sample the table shows a few hundred thousand distinct CDR3 sequences, around 7.3% of which occur a single time. 18% of the sample is held by the ten biggest clonotypes. This sample comprised PBMCs, obtained around 45 days after the first yellow fever vaccination. Source of these receptors: a man aged 18 to 29 who received the YFV17D yellow fever vaccine.

This chain links TRBV29-1 with TRBJ1-5, with 7 bases lining up with TRBD1. Germline V gene lookup returns CDR1 SQVTM and CDR2 ANQGSEA. There are 14 residues in the CDR3. V trimming: 6 bases; J trimming: 0 bases; junction bases outside the gene matches: 5. In nucleotides, the CDR3 is TGCAGCGTCTTCGGACAGGTTAGCAATCAGCCCCAGCATTTT. Translation gives CSVFGQVSNQPQHF.

The chain uses TRBV13 and TRBJ2-7; TRBD2 matches 8 bases. This CDR3 comprises 10 residues. CDR1 and CDR2 from the germline V gene are PRHDT and FYEKMQ (reference sequence). The DNA for the CDR3 is TGTGCCAGCAGCGTTGATAGCGGGGCTGTC. Translating it yields CASSVDSGAV.

The chain employs TRBV18 and TRBJ2-5; a weak D match, TRBD2 (6 bases). From germline, CDR1 is KGHSH and CDR2 LQKENI. V was pared by 3 bases and J by 3 bases, with 11 bases between. This CDR3 has 14 amino acids. CDR3 sequence (DNA): TGTGCCAGCTCACCGCCGGGACTCAAAGAGACCCAGTACTTC. Protein sequence: CASSPPGLKETQYF.

There are many counts of this clonotype. The rearrangement links TRBV7-8 to TRBJ1-2; D unresolved. The germline V and J ends were trimmed by 5 bases and 5 bases, with 21 bases remaining between them. The V gene's germline CDR1 is SGHVS and CDR2 FQNEAQ. The CDR3 covers 16 residues. The CDR3 loop reads CASSPRVIPQWYGYTF. CDR3 nucleotides: TGTGCCAGCAGCCCGAGGGTTATACCCCAATGGTATGGCTACACCTTC.

In its sample, this clonotype was seen many times. The J gene is TRBJ2-6, the V gene TRBV5-1, with D possibly matching TRBD1 (6 bases). The CDR3 covers 19 residues. Trimming shortened V by 0 bases and J by 2 bases, and 18 bases separated the two germline ends. Germline lookup yields CDR1 SGHRS and CDR2 YFSETQ. The CDR3 loop reads CASSLERGTRATGANVLTF. The CDR3 DNA reads as TGCGCCAGCAGCTTGGAGCGTGGGACAAGGGCCACTGGGGCCAACGTCCTGACTTTC.

This clonotype was seen repeatedly, ten times or more. The rearrangement uses TRBV24-1 and TRBJ1-1, with no clear D. V was clipped by 3 bases and J by 3 bases, with 13 bases between them. The CDR3 runs 15 residues. Germline values: CDR1 KGHDR, CDR2 SFDVKD. CDR3 nucleotide sequence: TGTGCCACCAGTGATCCGACGGTTGGGGACACTGAAGCTTTCTTT. Translated, it gives CATSDPTVGDTEAFF.

This rearrangement joins TRBV6-4 to TRBJ2-7, with D perhaps given as TRBD1 or TRBD2 (5 bases each). The germline CDR1 and CDR2 sequences are MRHNA and SNTAGT. The CDR3 consists of 14 residues. In DNA, the CDR3 is TGTACCTGCTGTTTGGGGCAACTAGGCTACGAGCAGTACTTC. Amino acids: CTCCLGQLGYEQYF.

This clonotype was recorded many times. V is TRBV7-9 and J is TRBJ2-1, with no clear D. Germline CDR1 SEHNR, CDR2 FQNEAQ (reference sequence). The CDR3 has 13 residues. The V and J ends lost 1 base and 7 bases respectively, with 8 bases between them. Written as DNA, the CDR3 is TGTGCCAGCAGCTTAGGGTCCATTAATGAGCAGTTCTTC. It codes for CASSLGSINEQFF.

This clonotype appeared a few times. The gene calls are TRBV12-5 and TRBJ1-1, with D maybe TRBD1 (5 bases). CDR1 is LGHNT and CDR2 is FRNRAP in the germline V gene. With 0 bases removed from V and 4 bases from J, the gap between germline ends came to 15 bases. The CDR3 has 16 amino acids. CDR3 in amino acids: CASGLVLRRGGTEAFF. CDR3 coding DNA: TGTGCTAGTGGTTTGGTACTAAGGAGGGGAGGCACTGAAGCTTTCTTT.

This clonotype was detected only a few times. V is TRBV11-2 and J is TRBJ1-5; no definite D call. Germline V gene sequence: CDR1 SGHAT, CDR2 FQNNGV. Trimming removed 4 bases from V and 5 bases from J, with 6 bases in between. The CDR3 is 12 residues long. CDR3 amino acids: CASSYRDQPQHF. CDR3 DNA sequence: TGTGCCAGCAGCTACCGGGATCAGCCCCAGCATTTT.

This clonotype turned up a few times. V usage is TRBV12-3 or TRBV12-4 and J usage is TRBJ2-3, with D possibly being TRBD1 or TRBD2 (6 bases each). The CDR3 length is 16 residues. The V end lost 5 bases, the J end lost 0 bases, and 15 bases lay between the germline ends. The DNA of the CDR3 is TGTGCCAGCAGTCCACTAGGGGGACTCAGCACAGATACGCAGTATTTT. Its translation: CASSPLGGLSTDTQYF.

This clonotype was seen a handful of times. The rearrangement joins TRBV4-1 to TRBJ2-5, with 10 bases lining up with TRBD2. From germline, CDR1 is MGHRA and CDR2 YSYEKL. This CDR3 spans 17 amino acids. V lost 10 bases to trimming and J lost 5 bases; unmatched junction nucleotides: 19. The CDR3 DNA sequence: TGCGCCACTAGACCCCACCCCGGACTAGCGGTTTTGGAGACCCAGTACTTC. Translating it yields CATRPHPGLAVLETQYF.

This clonotype has only a few counts. V usage is TRBV14 and J usage is TRBJ1-6; D is uncertain. CDR3 length: 13 residues. Germline CDR1 SGHDN, CDR2 FVKESK. Trimming took off 3 bases at V and 4 bases at J, with 4 bases between the two ends. In DNA form, the CDR3 reads TGTGCCAGCAGCCAGAGTTATAATTCACCCCTCCACTTT. Its translation: CASSQSYNSPLHF.

This clonotype was observed a few times. The chain links TRBV6-1 to TRBJ2-3; no clear D. CDR3 length: 15 amino acids. Germline V gene lookup returns CDR1 MNHNS and CDR2 SASEGT. V lost 6 bases and J 8 bases, leaving 21 bases between the germline ends. The CDR3 loop is CASSRTPGRKGTQYF. CDR3 DNA: TGTGCCAGCAGCAGAACCCCCGGCCGAAAGGGTACGCAGTATTTT.

This chain joins TRBV5-4 and TRBJ2-2, with 8 bases lining up with TRBD1. V shed 4 bases and J 3 bases; nucleotides not matched to a gene: 5. This CDR3 has 15 residues. Germline V gene lookup returns CDR1 SGHNT and CDR2 YYREEE (reference sequence). The CDR3 DNA reads TGTGCCAGCAGCGGCCAGACAGGGGACACCGGGGAGCTGTTTTTT. This translates into CASSGQTGDTGELFF.

This clonotype was seen at least ten times. The chain couples TRBV5-1 to TRBJ2-3; D gene unclear. From germline, CDR1 is SGHRS and CDR2 YFSETQ. V dropped 4 bases and J dropped 2 bases, with 11 bases sitting between them. The CDR3 spans 14 residues. This CDR3 reads CASSPPGVTDTQYF. CDR3 DNA sequence: TGCGCCAGCAGCCCCCCCGGAGTCACAGATACGCAGTATTTT.

The chain couples TRBV7-3 to TRBJ2-1, with a weak D call TRBD1 (6 bases). This CDR3 region has 15 residues. Deletions cut 5 bases from V and 4 bases from J, with 15 bases between. The germline V gene has CDR1 SGHTA and CDR2 FQGTGA. The DNA of the CDR3 is TGTGCCAGCAGCAACGTGGGGGCCGGGTACAATGAGCAGTTCTTC. This sequence encodes CASSNVGAGYNEQFF.

The rearrangement links TRBV7-8 to TRBJ2-3, with D unresolved. Matching the DNA end better, TRBJ1-5 makes the J call doubtful. The CDR3 loop spans 15 amino acids. CDR1 is SGHVS and CDR2 is FQNEAQ in the germline V gene. This chain's CDR3 is CASRKGPGNPDTQHF. In DNA, the CDR3 is TGTGCCAGCAGAAAAGGCCCGGGAAACCCAGATACGCAGCATTTT.

This rearrangement joins TRBV6-2 or TRBV6-3 to TRBJ2-7; no definite D call. The germline V gene encodes CDR1 MNHEY and CDR2 SVGEGT. Between the trimmed V and J ends, which lost 5 bases and 2 bases, there was a span of 10 bases. The CDR3 consists of 13 residues. The CDR3 DNA is TGTGCCAGCAGTCCCCCGGAGACCTACGAGCAGTACTTC. As protein: CASSPPETYEQYF.

The chain links TRBV7-2 to TRBJ2-5; the D gene is possibly TRBD1 (5 bases). The length of the CDR3 is 15 residues. Germline lookup yields CDR1 SGHTA and CDR2 FQGNSA. V lost 2 bases and J 2 bases, leaving 12 bases between the germline ends. CDR3 in DNA: TGTGCCAGCAGCTTAAATAGGGGCTGGCAAGAGACCCAGTACTTC. This sequence encodes CASSLNRGWQETQYF.

The chain recombines TRBV18 with TRBJ1-1; TRBD1 is a possible D gene (6 bases). V lost 4 bases, J lost 4 bases, and 22 bases lay in between. Germline-derived CDR1 and CDR2 are KGHSH and LQKENI. CDR3 length equals 17 residues. The CDR3 loop is CASSLNGGGRGTTEAFF. CDR3 bases: TGTGCCAGCTCACTAAATGGAGGGGGGCGCGGAACCACTGAAGCTTTCTTT.

This clonotype was counted only a few times. The gene calls are TRBV7-3 and TRBJ1-1; unclear D gene. Trimming left V 7 bases short and J 1 base short, with 13 bases between. The CDR3 covers 14 residues. Looked up from germline, CDR1 is SGHTA and CDR2 is FQGTGA. The CDR3: CASKGSSENTEAFF. As DNA, the CDR3 is TGTGCCAGCAAGGGTTCCAGCGAGAACACTGAAGCTTTCTTT.

The rearrangement links TRBV18 to TRBJ2-5, with 10 bases that match TRBD2. Germline CDR1 KGHSH, CDR2 LQKENI. This CDR3 region has 15 residues. After removal of 6 bases from V and 4 bases from J, the junction contained 8 bases not matched to a gene. This chain's CDR3 is CASSPSGGDGETQYF. The CDR3 DNA is TGTGCCAGCTCCCCCAGCGGGGGGGACGGAGAGACCCAGTACTTC.

The genes are TRBV19 and TRBJ1-1; D unclear. V dropped 3 bases and J dropped 0 bases, with 8 bases sitting between them. The CDR3 extends over 14 amino acids. CDR1 LNHDA and CDR2 SQIVND come from the germline V gene (reference sequence). The CDR3: CASSMGTLNTEAFF. The DNA of the CDR3 is TGTGCCAGTAGTATGGGCACCTTGAACACTGAAGCTTTCTTT.

The chain recombines TRBV20-1 with TRBJ1-1; TRBD1 aligns across 11 bases. This CDR3 has 13 residues. Trimming took 5 bases from V and 5 from J; bases not matched to a gene: 4. The germline CDR1 and CDR2 sequences are DFQATT and SNEGSKA (reference sequence). As DNA, the CDR3 is TGCAGTGCTTCGGGACAGGGGGGAACTGAAGCTTTCTTT. Its translation: CSASGQGGTEAFF.

The chain links TRBV5-4 to TRBJ2-1, with D unclear. From germline, CDR1 is SGHNT and CDR2 YYREEE (reference sequence). Trimming took 4 bases from V and 3 from J, leaving 14 bases between them. This CDR3 has 15 residues. The CDR3 protein is CASSVATESYNEQFF. DNA for the CDR3: TGTGCCAGCAGCGTGGCTACCGAGAGCTACAATGAGCAGTTCTTC. The entire variable domain, with the rest obtained from reference TRBV5-4 and TRBJ2-1, is as follows: ETGVTQSPTHLIKTRGQQVTLRCSSQSGHNTVSWYQQALGQGPQFIFQYYREEENGRGNFPPRFSGLQFPNYSSELNVNALELDDSALYLCASSVATESYNEQFFGPGTRLTVL.

This clonotype was picked up many times. The rearrangement uses TRBV18 and TRBJ2-7; 10 bases map to TRBD2. The CDR3 is 17 amino acids. Germline CDR1 reads KGHSH; CDR2 reads LQKENI. Trimming took 6 bases from V and 3 from J; bases not matched to a gene: 14. The CDR3 protein is CASSTGAPSGGIYEQYV. The DNA for the CDR3 is TGTGCCAGCTCCACCGGCGCGCCTAGCGGGGGCATCTACGAGCAGTACGTC.